What follows is one T cell receptor (beta chain) and its context. Its antigen is as yet unknown. The source of the sample is a study of Ad26.COV2.S vaccination and SARS-CoV-2 variants. Study-wide background: Ad26.COV2.S shots went into the muscle once or twice, 56 days apart. General study results and limits: Overall T cell responses may have been underestimated by the analyses of TCR breadth and depth. Participants given vaccine showed non-spike TCR breadth similar to that of placebo recipients.

The treatment was: about 20 received Ad26.COV2.S at low or high dose, single or two shots; 5 received placebo; per-sample allocation not given. The samples were gathered on day 63 after the first injection of vaccine or placebo. At a Boston site, the person donating was an adult of 18-55 years. Some clones are missing from TCRdb's copy, which holds only in-frame ones; the method was immunoSEQ multiplex PCR. The top ten hold about 1.5% of the sample, which has hundreds of thousands of clones, 89% seen once. Germline V gene lookup returns CDR1 DFQATT and CDR2 SNEGSKA (reference sequence). There are 11 residues in the CDR3. Trimming stripped 3 bases from V and 10 bases from J, with 10 bases between.

The V call is TRBV20-1, the J call TRBJ2-1; D call uncertain. The specimen was peripheral blood, collected in a trial of Ad26.COV2.S vaccine versus placebo. The TCR originated in a person between 18 and 60 years old who received the Ad26.COV2.S COVID-19 vaccine or a placebo. The CDR3 nucleotides read TGCAGTGCTAGCGGCCTTTGGGAGCAGTTCTTC. Protein sequence: CSASGLWEQFF.